The clone carrying this T cell receptor beta chain was seen only a few times. Its antigen remains unknown. Template material for amplifying TCR beta CDR3 regions consisted of RNA transcripts. The HTBI primer set served for first-round RT-PCR of the TCR CDR3. TCRdb processed the multiplex PCR reads anew with MiXCR; each CDR3 protein has one entry. Found here are around 300,000 distinct CDR3 sequences, 14% of them singletons; the top ten hold around 23%. These data are taken from a study of T cells in Graves' hyperthyroidism and ophthalmopathy. Overall study findings and caveats: Among clonotypes expanded in thyroid above 0.001, most were also found in blood.

Across 18 months, stable Graves' hyperthyroidism was marked by no progression to ophthalmopathy. Patients with uncontrolled infections, other autoimmune diseases, pregnancy or lactation were excluded. About 10 ml of fresh peripheral blood supplied the PBMCs. Trimming at V came to 5 bases and at J to 8 bases, leaving 7 bases not matched to a gene. Germline values: CDR1 SGHVS, CDR2 FQNEAQ. The CDR3 runs to 15 residues. Sequencing was performed on blood. The chain links TRBV7-8 to TRBJ1-4, with TRBD1 matching 11 bases. This TCR was recovered from a woman aged 25 to 39 with Graves' hyperthyroidism. The CDR3: CASSPDRGRREKLFF. The DNA for the CDR3 is TGTGCCAGCAGCCCGGACAGGGGGCGCCGGGAAAAACTGTTTTTT. Filled out from reference TRBV7-8 and TRBJ1-4, the complete variable domain reads GAGVSQSPRYKVAKRGQDVALRCDPISGHVSLFWYQQALGQGPEFLTYFQNEAQLDKSGLPSDRFFAERPEGSVSTLKIQRTQQEDSAVYLCASSPDRGRREKLFFGSGTQLSVL.